This TCR beta chain is drawn from a study of shared clonotypes between healthy human individuals. Across the whole study: A couple of women and a few men aged 18 to 49 served as donors. Study observations and caveats: Clonotype sharing among donors was thought likely to change with sequencing depth.

A note on this clone: The antigen remains unidentified.

The authors sequenced unsorted PBMC DNA on ten immunoSEQ deep assay plates. Per the authors' pipeline: Filtering differed, since immunoSEQ gave only junction sequences and no quality scores. TCRdb keeps only in-frame clones here, not all; method: immunoSEQ multiplex PCR. V and J calls and clone size are those listed in that table; D and trimming were worked out from the DNA. The sample holds about 490,000 clones; around 78% are singletons and the top ten take over 10%. The J segment lost 4 bases and the V segment lost 3 bases, leaving 10 bases of the junction unmatched. This CDR3 is built from 15 residues. Germline loops: CDR1 SGDLS, CDR2 YYNGEE.

The sequence was obtained from a woman aged 40 to 49 in good health. Some clones in this sample may be carry-over from other donors' samples. The chain has TRBV9 and TRBJ2-7; 7 bases line up with TRBD1. The sample taken for sequencing was PBMCs. CDR3 protein: CASSATTGFSYEQYF. The CDR3 DNA reads TGTGCCAGCAGCGCGACGACAGGGTTTAGTTACGAGCAGTACTTC.